The 22 T cell receptor gamma chains below all came from one sample that was sequenced in a study of gamma-delta chains in newborns, infants, children. TCRdb re-called the reads through CATT. The sample records thousands of gamma-chain clones, around two thirds being singletons. The sample consisted of blood. The receptor source for this set is a child who was a newborn, infant or young child, either healthy, febrile or measles-vaccinated (not recorded which).

This rearrangement joins TRGV9 to TRGJ1 or TRGJ2. The J gene was missing in TCRdb and was found by matching the end of the DNA to germline. The CDR3 has 12 amino acids. Trimming at V came to 6 bases and at J to 4 bases, leaving 6 bases not matched to a gene. Germline V lookup: CDR1 GITISATS, CDR2 ISYDGTV (reference sequence). Here the CDR3 reads CALWTEYYKKLF. DNA for the CDR3: TGTGCCTTGTGGACGGAGTATTATAAGAAACTCTTT.

The rearrangement uses TRGV4 and TRGJ1 or TRGJ2. TCRdb gives no J gene; it was assigned here by matching the DNA to germline. With 4 bases clipped from V and 0 bases from J, the junction kept 6 bases outside the gene matches. CDR1 is EGSTGY and CDR2 is YDSYTSSV in the germline V gene. CDR3 length equals 14 residues. For the CDR3, the DNA is TGTGCCACCTGGGAAAGTCGGAATTATTATAAGAAACTCTTT. It translates to CATWESRNYYKKLF.

The J gene is TRGJP1, the V gene TRGV9. TCRdb is silent on the J gene; assignment here came from matching the DNA to germline. The CDR3 loop spans 15 amino acids. Looked up from germline, CDR1 is GITISATS and CDR2 is ISYDGTV (reference sequence). Trimming at V came to 0 bases and at J to 3 bases, leaving 4 bases not matched to a gene. As DNA, the CDR3 is TGTGCCTTGTGGGAGGTGGGGGCCACTGGTTGGTTCAAGATATTT. The encoded protein is CALWEVGATGWFKIF.

This chain connects TRGV5 to TRGJ1 or TRGJ2. The J gene comes from matching the DNA to germline here; TCRdb lacks it. The CDR3 is made up of 14 amino acids. The junction had 5 bases not matched to a gene; V was cut back by 3 bases and J by 0 bases. CDR1 and CDR2 (germline): VINAFY, YDVSNSKD. CDR3 sequence: CATWDGRNYYKKLF. The CDR3 nucleotides are TGTGCCACCTGGGACGGACGGAATTATTATAAGAAACTCTTT.

Details on this clone: Other DNA sequences in this specimen translate into the identical CDR3. The V gene call is TRGV2, and the J gene call is absent. From germline, CDR1 is EGSNGY and CDR2 YDSYNSKV. The CDR3 totals 13 residues. CDR3: CATWDGRLRKKLF. CDR3 DNA sequence: TGTGCCACCTGGGACGGGCGATTACGTAAGAAGCTCTTT.

The chain couples TRGV2 to TRGJ1 or TRGJ2. The J gene, absent from TCRdb, was called here by matching the DNA to germline. The CDR3 is 13 residues long. Germline trimming cut 3 bases from V and 1 base from J; bases unmatched to any gene: 3. Germline-derived CDR1 and CDR2 are EGSNGY and YDSYNSKV. As DNA, the CDR3 is TGTGCCACCTGGGACCCCAATTATTATAAGAAACTCTTT. Its translation is CATWDPNYYKKLF.

In regard to this clone: Other DNA sequences in this specimen translate into the identical CDR3. No J gene call was made, and the V gene is TRGV4. The CDR3 extends over 14 amino acids. Germline V gives CDR1 EGSTGY, CDR2 YDSYTSSV. This CDR3 is CATWDGVQYYKKLF. In nucleotides, the CDR3 is TGTGCCACCTGGGATGGGGTTCAGTATTATAAGAAACTCTTC.

This clone is a singleton in its sample. V gene TRGV4 combines with J gene TRGJ1 or TRGJ2. Here the J gene came from matching the DNA to germline, since TCRdb omits it. V lost 0 bases and J lost 9; bases outside the gene matches: 11. The CDR3 is 14 residues long. Germline CDR1 EGSTGY, CDR2 YDSYTSSV. CDR3 nucleotides: TGTGCCACCTGGGATGGGCCTAGTATTCGTAAGAAACTCTTT. Translated, it gives CATWDGPSIRKKLF.

On this clone: The sample carries other DNA sequences with the same CDR3. The chain links TRGV8 to TRGJP2. TCRdb carries no J gene annotation; the J gene was assigned here by matching the DNA with germline. The germline V gene encodes CDR1 VENAVY and CDR2 YDSYNSRV. V was pared by 3 bases and J by 3 bases, with 4 bases of the junction left unmatched. The CDR3 runs to 14 residues. Here the CDR3 reads CATWDHRSDWIKTF. The CDR3 nucleotides are TGTGCCACCTGGGATCACCGTAGTGATTGGATCAAGACGTTT.

For the J gene the call is TRGJP2; the V gene lacks a call. This CDR3 region has 14 residues. The CDR3 loop is CATWDTRSDWIKTF. The CDR3 DNA follows: TGTGCCACCTGGGACACCCGTAGTGATTGGATCAAGACGTTT.

The chain is built from TRGV8 and TRGJP2. As TCRdb names no J gene, one was assigned here on the basis of a DNA match to germline. The CDR3 loop spans 14 amino acids. V dropped 4 bases and J dropped 2; count of bases not matched to a gene: 4. The germline V gene encodes CDR1 VENAVY and CDR2 YDSYNSRV. The CDR3 DNA reads as TGTGCCACCTGGGAGGGAAGTAGTGATTGGATCAAGACGTTT. Amino acids: CATWEGSSDWIKTF.

This clone was recorded a few times. The rearrangement joins TRGV4 to TRGJ1 or TRGJ2. TCRdb lists no J gene, so it was determined here by aligning the DNA to germline. Germline V gives CDR1 EGSTGY, CDR2 YDSYTSSV. This CDR3 comprises 16 residues. V was pared by 1 base and J by 2 bases, with 11 bases of the junction left unmatched. CDR3 protein: CATWDGPKTYYYKKLF. CDR3 nucleotides: TGTGCCACCTGGGATGGCCCGAAGACCTATTATTATAAGAAACTCTTT.

This CDR3 is CALWDPLKKLF. DNA for the CDR3: TGTGCCTTGTGGGACCCCCTAAAGAAACTCTTT. This chain uses TRGV9 with TRGJ1 or TRGJ2. The J gene, not given by TCRdb, was assigned here from a germline match of the nucleotide sequence. The CDR3 has 11 residues. Germline CDR1 GITISATS, CDR2 ISYDGTV (reference sequence). Losses at the gene ends were 4 bases for V and 10 bases for J; bases not matched to a gene: 7.

As regards this clone: A much larger clone differs from this one at a single base, so this may be a read error. Other DNA sequences in this sample translate to the same CDR3. The chain joins TRGV9 to TRGJ1 or TRGJ2. Assignment of the J gene here rests on matching the DNA to germline, because TCRdb gives none. The germline CDR1 and CDR2 sequences are GITISATS and ISYDGTV (reference sequence). V gave up 0 bases and J gave up 6 bases; unmatched junction bases: 5. CDR3 size: 13 residues. The CDR3 DNA is TGTGCCTTGTGGGAGGTGCCAGGTTATAAGAAACTCTTT. The encoded protein is CALWEVPGYKKLF.

The chain employs TRGV2 and TRGJP2. Matching the DNA to germline supplied the J gene, which TCRdb does not give. CDR3 length: 13 residues. Germline values: CDR1 EGSNGY, CDR2 YDSYNSKV. V lost 0 bases to trimming and J lost 11 bases; unmatched junction nucleotides: 6. CDR3 DNA sequence: TGTGCCACCTGGGACGGGCTAGCGTGGATCAAGACGTTT. Protein sequence: CATWDGLAWIKTF.

The rearrangement links TRGV9 to TRGJP2. Germline matching of the DNA provided the J gene here, since TCRdb leaves it blank. The CDR3 length is 15 residues. Germline trimming cut 0 bases from V and 2 bases from J; bases unmatched to any gene: 3. Germline V gene lookup returns CDR1 GITISATS and CDR2 ISYDGTV (reference sequence). The DNA for the CDR3 is TGTGCCTTGTGGGAGGTGCAGAGTAGTGATTGGATCAAGACGTTT. Its protein product is CALWEVQSSDWIKTF.

A remark on this clone: Other DNA variants within this sample encode the same CDR3. The CDR3: CATWDGPEYKKLF. The CDR3 coding sequence is TGTGCCACCTGGGACGGGCCCGAGTATAAGAAACTATTT. The J gene is uncalled and the V gene is TRGV2. The CDR3 spans 13 residues. From germline, CDR1 is EGSNGY and CDR2 YDSYNSKV.

Only one count was recorded for this clone. The chain links TRGV3 to TRGJ1 or TRGJ2. The J gene, absent from TCRdb, was called here by matching the DNA to germline. Germline V gives CDR1 VTNTFY, CDR2 YDVSTARD (reference sequence). With V trimmed by 3 bases and J by 5 bases, 10 bases remained unmatched. The CDR3 sequence is 14 residues long. CDR3 nucleotides: TGTGCCACCTGGGACTTCGACCTTGATTATAAGAAACTCTTT. This sequence encodes CATWDFDLDYKKLF.

The rearrangement joins TRGV9 to TRGJ1 or TRGJ2. As TCRdb names no J gene, one was assigned here on the basis of a DNA match to germline. Trimming took 4 bases from V and 3 from J; bases not matched to a gene: 12. Looked up from germline, CDR1 is GITISATS and CDR2 is ISYDGTV (reference sequence). This CDR3 region has 15 residues. The chain's CDR3 is CALWDLSAGYYKKLF. The CDR3 nucleotides read TGTGCCTTGTGGGATTTGTCGGCGGGTTATTATAAGAAACTCTTT.

In its sample, this clone was seen a few times. The chain has TRGV9 and TRGJ1 or TRGJ2. V trimming: 1 base; J trimming: 2 bases; junction bases outside the gene matches: 8. Germline V gives CDR1 GITISATS, CDR2 ISYDGTV (reference sequence). There are 15 residues in the CDR3. The CDR3 DNA follows: TGTGCCTTGTGGGAGGTTTCGTCTTATTATTATAAGAAACTCTTT. Translating gives CALWEVSSYYYKKLF.

This clone was seen more than once but under ten times. The chain combines TRGV4 with TRGJP2. No J gene is reported in TCRdb; it was inferred here by comparing the DNA with germline. Germline values: CDR1 EGSTGY, CDR2 YDSYTSSV. This CDR3 is built from 11 residues. The J segment lost 12 bases and the V segment lost 6 bases, leaving 7 bases of the junction unmatched. The chain's CDR3 is CATWRLGIKTF. The CDR3 DNA is TGTGCCACCTGGCGATTAGGGATCAAGACGTTT.

This clone was counted a single time. A much larger clone is a single base away; this may be a read error. The CDR3 nucleotides are TGTGCCTTGTGGGACGATGAGTTGGGCAAAAAAATCAAGGTATTT. It specifies CALWDDELGKKIKVF. The chain is built from TRGV9 and TRGJP. The J gene comes from matching the DNA to germline here; TCRdb lacks it. The germline CDR1 and CDR2 sequences are GITISATS and ISYDGTV (reference sequence). This CDR3 has 15 amino acids. The junction had 4 bases not matched to a gene; V was cut back by 4 bases and J by 7 bases.